This T cell receptor beta chain was recorded in a study of CD8+ T cells in alopecia areata. Study-level points and caveats: Scalp clonality dropped significantly under tofacitinib, as did expanded CD8+ top-100 clones. Patients showed less clear TCR sequence sharing than mice, possibly partly because of HLA diversity.

Germline V lookup: CDR1 SGHRS, CDR2 YFSETQ. This CDR3 is 15 amino acids long. Unmatched junction bases numbered 5, after V lost 0 bases and J lost 6 bases. Treatment in this sample: oral pan-JAK inhibitor, 5-10 mg twice daily. This clone was detected only a few times. The antigen remains unidentified. Reverse transcription of extracted RNA yielded cDNA, which provided the sequencing template. This table comes from immunoSEQ multiplex PCR, and its TCRdb copy is limited to in-frame clones, with some not included. The sample consists of 110,000 or so clones, approximately 51% of them appearing once. The sequence was obtained from a human donor with alopecia areata. The V and J genes are TRBV5-1 and TRBJ2-3; 9 bases line up with TRBD2. The sequencing here drew on CD4+ T cells sorted from blood, taken at week 24, from a patient treated with tofacitinib. This CDR3 reads CASSLDASGVDTQYF. The CDR3, as DNA: TGCGCCAGCAGCTTGGATGCTAGCGGGGTCGATACGCAGTATTTT.